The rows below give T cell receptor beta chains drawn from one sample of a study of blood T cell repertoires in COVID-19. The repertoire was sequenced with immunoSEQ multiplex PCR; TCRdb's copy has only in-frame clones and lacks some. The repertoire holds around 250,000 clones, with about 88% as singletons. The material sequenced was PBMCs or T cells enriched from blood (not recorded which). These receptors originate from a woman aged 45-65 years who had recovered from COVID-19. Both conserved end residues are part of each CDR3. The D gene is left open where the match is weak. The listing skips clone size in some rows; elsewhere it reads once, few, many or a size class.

TGTGCCAGCAGCCCTTACCGGGACAGGGGTTACGAGCAGTACTTC | CASSPYRDRGYEQYF | TRBJ2-7 | TRBD1 | 15 | - | TRBV4-2
TGCGCCAGCAGCACAGGACAGGGCCGGGGCTACACCTTC | CASSTGQGRGYTF | TRBJ1-2 | TRBD1 | 13 | - | TRBV5-1
TGTGCCAGCAGCCCTACTAGCGGGAGCGGGTCAGATACGCAGTATTTT | CASSPTSGSGSDTQYF | TRBJ2-3 | TRBD2 | 16 | - | TRBV11-2
TGTGCCAGCAGCTCTAGTCGGATAATGATCAATGAGCAGTTCTTC | CASSSSRIMINEQFF | TRBJ2-1 | - | 15 | - | TRBV7-2
TGTGCCAGCAGTGAAATAAAAAGAGGCAATGAGCAGTTCTTC | CASSEIKRGNEQFF | TRBJ2-1 | - | 14 | - | TRBV25-1
TGTGCCAGCAGCCCTAGGGGACAGGGGGCGCTTGGGGCCAACGTCCTGACTTTC | CASSPRGQGALGANVLTF | TRBJ2-6 | TRBD1 | 18 | - | TRBV7-6
TGTGCCAGCACCGGGATAGGTTATGGCTACACCTTC | CASTGIGYGYTF | TRBJ1-2 | - | 12 | - | TRBV9
TGCGCCAGCAGCTTGTTATCCCGGGGGGAGACCCAGTACTTC | CASSLLSRGETQYF | TRBJ2-5 | - | 14 | - | TRBV5-1
TGTGCCAGCAGCGCGGGACTAGCGGGCTTTTGGGAGACCCAGTACTTC | CASSAGLAGFWETQYF | TRBJ2-5 | TRBD2 | 16 | - | TRBV5-8
TGTGCCAGCAGCACCCAAGGAGGGAGTGAGCAGTTCTTC | CASSTQGGSEQFF | TRBJ2-1 | - | 13 | - | TRBV7-2
TGTGCCAGCAGCGTGCAAACAGAGACTAGCGGCTACGGGGATACGCAGTATTTT | CASSVQTETSGYGDTQYF | TRBJ2-3 | TRBD2 | 18 | - | TRBV9
TGTGCCAGCAGTGGGGACAGTAATCAGCCCCAGCATTTT | CASSGDSNQPQHF | TRBJ1-5 | TRBD1 | 13 | once | TRBV2
TGTGCCAGCAGCGTAGGAACAGGGAGCATCTATGGCTACACCTTC | CASSVGTGSIYGYTF | TRBJ1-2 | - | 15 | - | TRBV9
TGTGCCAGCAGCCAATATCAGGCCAGCTCTGGAAACACCATATATTTT | CASSQYQASSGNTIYF | TRBJ1-3 | - | 16 | - | TRBV4-2
TGTGCCAGCAGCGGGACAGGGGGCCTCCCCTACGAGCAGTACTTC | CASSGTGGLPYEQYF | TRBJ2-7 | TRBD1 | 15 | - | TRBV25-1
TGTGCCAGCAGCGTTGGACAGGGAAGTCCCTACGAGCAGTACTTC | CASSVGQGSPYEQYF | TRBJ2-7 | TRBD1 | 15 | - | TRBV9
TGTGCCAGCTCACCGATCAGCCCTAGCGGGAGGATACGCACAGATACGCAGTATTTT | CASSPISPSGRIRTDTQYF | TRBJ2-3 | TRBD2 | 19 | - | TRBV18
TGCGCCAGCAGCTTGCCCCAGGGTCCCGGAGGCTACACCTTC | CASSLPQGPGGYTF | TRBJ1-2 | - | 14 | - | TRBV5-1
TGTGCCTGGAGTTCGGGACAGGGGGACTATAGCAATCAGCCCCAGCATTTT | CAWSSGQGDYSNQPQHF | TRBJ1-5 | TRBD1 | 17 | few | TRBV30
TGTGCCAGCAGTGAATACAGGGGTAGCAATCAGCCCCAGCATTTT | CASSEYRGSNQPQHF | TRBJ1-5 | TRBD1 | 15 | once | TRBV2
TGTGCCAGCAGCGTAGGCCCCGGGGAAGACGAAAAACTGTTTTTT | CASSVGPGEDEKLFF | TRBJ1-4 | - | 15 | once | TRBV9
TGTGCCATCAGGGGACTAGCGAACAATGAGCAGTTCTTC | CAIRGLANNEQFF | TRBJ2-1 | TRBD2 | 13 | few | TRBV10-3
TGTGCCAGCAGTGAGGGTAACGCGGCAGATACGCAGTATTTT | CASSEGNAADTQYF | TRBJ2-3 | - | 14 | - | TRBV6-4
TGTGCCAGCAGTCTCCGGGAGGGGTATGGCTACACCTTC | CASSLREGYGYTF | TRBJ1-2 | - | 13 | - | TRBV12-3/TRBV12-4
TGTGCCAGCAGTTTCCCGACAGGGGGCAGTGGTGGCTACACCTTC | CASSFPTGGSGGYTF | TRBJ1-2 | TRBD1 | 15 | - | TRBV28
TGTGCCAGCTCGTCAGATGGAAACACCATATATTTT | CASSSDGNTIYF | TRBJ1-3 | - | 12 | - | TRBV18
TGTGCCAGCAGTTTGTTGTCAGGGGTACAAAATTCACCCCTCCACTTT | CASSLLSGVQNSPLHF | TRBJ1-6 | - | 16 | - | TRBV28
TGTGCCAGCATTGAGGGTGCCCGCTGGGGTGGCTACACCTTC | CASIEGARWGGYTF | TRBJ1-2 | - | 14 | - | TRBV28
TGTGCCAGCAGCTATCGGGACAGCCAAGAGACCCAGTACTTC | CASSYRDSQETQYF | TRBJ2-5 | TRBD1 | 14 | - | TRBV7-9
TGTGCCAGCAGTTTAATTTCGGATGGCTACACCTTC | CASSLISDGYTF | TRBJ1-2 | - | 12 | - | TRBV28
TGTGCCAGCAGCCCCTCGGCAGGGGTTACTGAAGCTTTCTTT | CASSPSAGVTEAFF | TRBJ1-1 | - | 14 | - | TRBV3-1/TRBV3-2
TGTGCCAGTAAGGAGACCGGGACAGCCCTATGGGATACGCAGTATTTT | CASKETGTALWDTQYF | TRBJ2-3 | TRBD1 | 16 | - | TRBV19
TGTGCCAGCTCACCAGAGACAGGTAGTGAAGCTTTCTTT | CASSPETGSEAFF | TRBJ1-1 | - | 13 | - | TRBV18
TGTGCCAGCAGTACCTCTTCTACTTACAATCAGCCCCAGCATTTT | CASSTSSTYNQPQHF | TRBJ1-5 | - | 15 | - | TRBV27
TGTGCCAGCAGGGGGGGGACACTTAGCAATCAGCCCCAGCATTTT | CASRGGTLSNQPQHF | TRBJ1-5 | - | 15 | - | TRBV2
TGTGCCAGCAGCTTTTGGACAGACGATGGCTACACCTTC | CASSFWTDDGYTF | TRBJ1-2 | - | 13 | once | TRBV5-6
TGTGCCAGCAGCTTAGTGGCGGGGGGCGGGAGTGAGCAGTTCTTC | CASSLVAGGGSEQFF | TRBJ2-1 | TRBD2 | 15 | - | TRBV7-2
TGTGCCAGCAGCATAACGGGACAAAATTGGTTACTGCGAACAGATACGCAGTATTTT | CASSITGQNWLLRTDTQYF | TRBJ2-3 | - | 19 | - | TRBV7-9
TGTGCCAGCAGGCCGGACAGCAACTATGGCTACACCTTC | CASRPDSNYGYTF | TRBJ1-2 | - | 13 | many | TRBV7-3
TGTGCCAGTAGTTCAGAGTCTGGGGCGGACACCATATATTTT | CASSSESGADTIYF | TRBJ1-3 | - | 14 | - | TRBV19
TGTGCCAGTAGTATATGGGACAGGGGAACCTCTGGAAACACCATATATTTT | CASSIWDRGTSGNTIYF | TRBJ1-3 | TRBD1 | 17 | - | TRBV19
TGCGCCAGCAGCCCTAGGTTGACCTACAATGAGCAGTTCTTC | CASSPRLTYNEQFF | TRBJ2-1 | - | 14 | few | TRBV4-1
TGCGCCAGCAGCTTTCAGGCGAGCGAGACCCAGTACTTC | CASSFQASETQYF | TRBJ2-5 | - | 13 | - | TRBV5-1